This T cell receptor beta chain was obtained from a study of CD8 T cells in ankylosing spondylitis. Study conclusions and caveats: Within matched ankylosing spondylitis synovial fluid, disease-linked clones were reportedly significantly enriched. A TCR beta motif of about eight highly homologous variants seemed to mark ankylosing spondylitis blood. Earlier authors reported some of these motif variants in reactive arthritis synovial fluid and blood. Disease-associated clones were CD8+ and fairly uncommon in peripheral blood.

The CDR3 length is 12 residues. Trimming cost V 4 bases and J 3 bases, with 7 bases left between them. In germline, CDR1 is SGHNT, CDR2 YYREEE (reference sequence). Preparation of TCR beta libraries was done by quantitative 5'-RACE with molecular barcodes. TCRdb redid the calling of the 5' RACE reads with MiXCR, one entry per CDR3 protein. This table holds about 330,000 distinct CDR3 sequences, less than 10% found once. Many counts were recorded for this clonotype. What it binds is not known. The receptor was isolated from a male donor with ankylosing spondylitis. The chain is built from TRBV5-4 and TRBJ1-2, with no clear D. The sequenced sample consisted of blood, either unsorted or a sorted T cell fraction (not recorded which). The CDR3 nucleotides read TGTGCCAGCAGCGAGAACGACTATGGCTACACCTTC. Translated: CASSENDYGYTF.